The present TCR beta chain was sequenced within a study of T-cell reconstitution after alpha-beta-depleted transplantation in children. Study-level findings and limits: Several hundred expanded graft clones reportedly were the source of alpha-beta T cells about two months after transplant. The high TCRbeta diversity at day 60 in some patients came from surviving recipient T cells and thymic progenitors. One year after transplant, T-cell counts and diversity came mostly from newly produced T cells.

Unique molecular identifiers were used to barcode this TCRbeta library. TCRdb itself ran the PCR reads through MiXCR, one entry per CDR3 protein. The table includes approximately 130,000 distinct CDR3 sequences, approximately 8.7% detected once. Looked up from germline, CDR1 is KGHSH and CDR2 is LQKENI. CDR3 size: 16 residues. V dropped 3 bases and J dropped 0 bases, with 12 bases sitting between them. As concerns this clonotype: Its target is not known.

This receptor was obtained from a girl less than two years old who had a stem cell transplant for combined immunodeficiency, so the T cells may come from the graft donor. The material was PBMCs, mostly from graft donor cells, obtained 180 days after TCRalphabeta/CD19-depleted stem cell transplant. This chain joins TRBV18 and TRBJ1-3, with D unresolved. In DNA, the CDR3 is TGTGCCAGCTCACCCTCGGTGACAAACTCTGGAAACACCATATATTTT. Translated: CASSPSVTNSGNTIYF.